This T cell receptor beta chain was identified in a study of T cells in Graves' hyperthyroidism and ophthalmopathy. Amplified TCR beta CDR3 regions came from RNA transcripts. With the HTBI primer set, the TCR CDR3 went through a first round of RT-PCR. TCRdb redid the calling of the multiplex PCR reads with MiXCR, one entry per CDR3 protein. The sample lists fewer than 350,000 distinct CDR3 sequences, roughly 15% occurring once. For the diagnoses, clinical symptoms, serum thyroxine and TRAb, thyroid ultrasound and orbital computed tomography were used. This clonotype was observed many times. What it binds is not known. Findings and caveats of the study: The majority of expanded thyroid clonotypes above 0.001 also appeared in blood. Model predictions of ophthalmopathy came a median approximately 6.2 months before onset. A model using 13 V-J features told ophthalmopathy apart from stable hyperthyroidism.

Trimming cost V 8 bases and J 4 bases, with 14 bases left between them. This CDR3 spans 13 amino acids. The germline V gene encodes CDR1 MDHEN and CDR2 SYDVKM. The genes are TRBV28 and TRBJ1-2; D unresolved. The sequencing sample was made of blood. This TCR was sampled from a woman aged 50 to 60 with Graves' hyperthyroidism that later progressed to Graves' ophthalmopathy. CDR3 nucleotides: TGTGCCAGCGGAACGGGAGACTTCTATGGCTACACCTTC. This sequence encodes CASGTGDFYGYTF.